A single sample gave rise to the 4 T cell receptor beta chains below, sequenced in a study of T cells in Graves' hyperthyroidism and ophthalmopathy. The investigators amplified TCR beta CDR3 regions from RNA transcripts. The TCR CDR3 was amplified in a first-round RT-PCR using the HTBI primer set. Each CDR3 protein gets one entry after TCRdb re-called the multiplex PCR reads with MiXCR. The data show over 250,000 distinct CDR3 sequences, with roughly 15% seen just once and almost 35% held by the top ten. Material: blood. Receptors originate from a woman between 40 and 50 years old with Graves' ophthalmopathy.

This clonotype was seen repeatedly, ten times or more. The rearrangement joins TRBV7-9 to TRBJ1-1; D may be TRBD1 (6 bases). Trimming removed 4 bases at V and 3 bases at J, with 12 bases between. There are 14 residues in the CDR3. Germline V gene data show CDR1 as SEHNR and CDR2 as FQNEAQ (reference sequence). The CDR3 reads CASSSRGGDTEAFF. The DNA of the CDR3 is TGTGCCAGCAGCTCCAGGGGCGGGGACACTGAAGCTTTCTTT.

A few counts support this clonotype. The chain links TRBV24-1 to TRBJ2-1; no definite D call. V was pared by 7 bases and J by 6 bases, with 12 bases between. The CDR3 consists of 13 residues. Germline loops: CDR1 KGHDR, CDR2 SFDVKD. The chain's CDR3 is CATSPWMFNEQFF. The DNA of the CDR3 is TGTGCCACCAGCCCTTGGATGTTCAATGAGCAGTTCTTC.

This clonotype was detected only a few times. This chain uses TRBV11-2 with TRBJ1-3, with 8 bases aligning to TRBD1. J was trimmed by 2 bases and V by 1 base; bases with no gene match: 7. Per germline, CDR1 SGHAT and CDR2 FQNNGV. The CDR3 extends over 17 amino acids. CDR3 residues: CASSLAFGQGAGNTIYF. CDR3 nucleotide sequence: TGTGCCAGCAGCTTAGCATTTGGACAGGGCGCTGGAAACACCATATATTTT. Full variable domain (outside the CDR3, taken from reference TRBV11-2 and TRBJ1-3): EAGVAQSPRYKIIEKRQSVAFWCNPISGHATLYWYQQILGQGPKLLIQFQNNGVVDDSQLPKDRFSAERLKGVDSTLKIQPAKLEDSAVYLCASSLAFGQGAGNTIYFGEGSWLTVV.

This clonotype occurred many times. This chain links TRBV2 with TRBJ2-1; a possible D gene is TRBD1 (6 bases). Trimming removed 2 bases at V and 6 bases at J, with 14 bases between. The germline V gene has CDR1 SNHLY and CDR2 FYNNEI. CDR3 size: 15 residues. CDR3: CASSEYQRGGNEQFF. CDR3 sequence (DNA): TGTGCCAGCAGTGAATATCAAAGAGGGGGCAATGAGCAGTTCTTC. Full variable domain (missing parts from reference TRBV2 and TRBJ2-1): EPEVTQTPSHQVTQMGQEVILRCVPISNHLYFYWYRQILGQKVEFLVSFYNNEISEKSEIFDDQFSVERPDGSNFTLKIRSTKLEDSAMYFCASSEYQRGGNEQFFGPGTRLTVL.